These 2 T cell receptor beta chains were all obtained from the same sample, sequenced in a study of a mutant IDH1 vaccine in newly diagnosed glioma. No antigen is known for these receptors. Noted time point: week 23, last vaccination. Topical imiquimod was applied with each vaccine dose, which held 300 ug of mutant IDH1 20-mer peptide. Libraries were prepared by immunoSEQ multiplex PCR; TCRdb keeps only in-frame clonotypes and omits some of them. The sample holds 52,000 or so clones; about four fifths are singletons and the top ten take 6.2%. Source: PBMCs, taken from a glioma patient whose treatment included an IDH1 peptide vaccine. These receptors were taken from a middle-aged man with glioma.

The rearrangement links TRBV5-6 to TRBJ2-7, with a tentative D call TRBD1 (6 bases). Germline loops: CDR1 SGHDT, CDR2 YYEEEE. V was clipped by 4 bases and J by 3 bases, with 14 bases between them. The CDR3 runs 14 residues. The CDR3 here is CASSKGQGRYEQYF. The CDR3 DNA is TGTGCCAGCAGCAAGGGGCAGGGGCGCTACGAGCAGTACTTC.

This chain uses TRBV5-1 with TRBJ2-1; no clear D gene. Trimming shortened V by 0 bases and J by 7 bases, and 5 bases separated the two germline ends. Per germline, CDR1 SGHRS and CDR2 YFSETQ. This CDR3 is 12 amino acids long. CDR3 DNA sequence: TGCGCCAGCAGCTTGGAAGGGAATGAGCAGTTCTTC. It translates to CASSLEGNEQFF.